The clone carrying this T cell receptor (beta chain) was picked up many times. A read error may account for a junction end that differs from germline. Each CDR3 protein gets one entry after TCRdb re-called the reads with MiXCR. This repertoire shows about 460,000 distinct CDR3 sequences, around 10% found once; its top ten account for 10% to 13%. The CDR3 sequence is 14 residues long. Germline CDR1 reads SGHRS; CDR2 reads YFSETQ. This entry belongs to a study of T cell repertoires in cytomegalovirus infection. Across the study: CMV infection plus the matching HLA type was flagged by public TCR beta signatures.

This sequence was found in a human donor in good health (CMV status not recorded). Some clones in this sample may be carry-over from other donors' samples. Input material: PBMCs. The chain uses TRBV5-1 and TRBJ1-6; D perhaps matches TRBD1 (5 bases). CDR3 coding DNA: TGCGCCAGCAGCTTGGATCCTCAGGGCTCCAACGCGGTATTT. It codes for CASSLDPQGSNAVF.